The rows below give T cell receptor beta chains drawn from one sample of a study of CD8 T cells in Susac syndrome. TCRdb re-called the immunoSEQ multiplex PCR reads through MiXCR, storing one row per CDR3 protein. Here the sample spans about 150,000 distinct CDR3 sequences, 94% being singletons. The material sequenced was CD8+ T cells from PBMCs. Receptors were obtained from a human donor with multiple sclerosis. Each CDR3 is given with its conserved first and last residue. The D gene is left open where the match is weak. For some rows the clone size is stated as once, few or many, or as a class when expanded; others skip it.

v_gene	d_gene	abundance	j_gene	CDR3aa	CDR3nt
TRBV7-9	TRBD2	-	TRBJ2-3	CASSSTRSSGVADTQYF	TGTGCCAGCAGCTCAACCCGGAGTAGCGGGGTAGCAGATACGCAGTATTTT
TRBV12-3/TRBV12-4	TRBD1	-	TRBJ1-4	CASRWTGGLEEKLFF	TGTGCCAGCAGGTGGACAGGGGGCTTAGAGGAAAAACTGTTTTTT
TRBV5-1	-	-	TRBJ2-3	CASSSPRGRVTITDTQYF	TGCGCCAGCAGCTCCCCCCGCGGTAGGGTGACCATCACAGATACGCAGTATTTT
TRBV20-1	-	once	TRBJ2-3	CSASRPAFTDTQYF	TGCAGTGCTTCCCGTCCAGCCTTCACAGATACGCAGTATTTT
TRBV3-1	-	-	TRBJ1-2	CASSQERLGYTF	TGTGCCAGCAGCCAAGAACGGTTGGGCTACACCTTC
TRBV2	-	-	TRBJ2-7	CASGHEQYF	TGTGCCAGCGGGCACGAGCAGTACTTC
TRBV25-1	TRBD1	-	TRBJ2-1	CASSPAMTGSLYNEQFF	TGTGCCAGCAGCCCCGCTATGACAGGGTCGCTATACAATGAGCAGTTCTTC
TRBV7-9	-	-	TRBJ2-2	CASSLVMPNTGELFF	TGTGCCAGCAGCTTAGTCATGCCGAACACCGGGGAGCTGTTTTTT
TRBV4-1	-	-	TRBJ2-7	CASSQESGSSYEQYF	TGCGCCAGCAGCCAAGAAAGCGGTAGCTCCTACGAGCAGTACTTC
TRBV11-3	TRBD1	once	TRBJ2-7	CASSSLQGATRYEQYF	TGTGCCAGCAGCTCCTTACAGGGGGCGACCCGCTACGAGCAGTACTTC
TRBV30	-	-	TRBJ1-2	CAWRPPGHFPHYGYTF	TGTGCCTGGCGACCTCCGGGACATTTTCCCCACTATGGCTACACCTTC
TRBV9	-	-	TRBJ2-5	CASSLHDVPPGETQYF	TGTGCCAGCAGTCTCCACGACGTCCCCCCTGGGGAGACCCAGTACTTC
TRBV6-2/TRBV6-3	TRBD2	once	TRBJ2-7	CASSLSGEGSYEQYF	TGTGCCAGCAGTTTGTCGGGGGAGGGCTCCTACGAGCAGTACTTC
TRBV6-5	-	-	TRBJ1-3	CASSILGQQRNTIYF	-
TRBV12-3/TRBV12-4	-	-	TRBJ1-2	CASSLLGYYGYTF	TGTGCCAGCAGTTTATTGGGATACTATGGCTACACCTTC
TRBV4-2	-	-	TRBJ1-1	CASSPYPAGNTEAFF	TGTGCCAGCAGCCCCTATCCCGCAGGGAACACTGAAGCTTTCTTT
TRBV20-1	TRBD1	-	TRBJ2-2	CSARDRAPGELFF	TGCAGTGCTCGAGACAGGGCCCCCGGGGAGCTGTTTTTT
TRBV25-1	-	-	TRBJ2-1	CASTPPLNRVNEQFF	TGTGCCAGCACCCCCCCGCTGAACAGGGTCAATGAGCAGTTCTTC